This TCR beta chain was sequenced in a study of blood T cell repertoires in COVID-19. CDR1 is LGHDT and CDR2 is YNNKEL in the germline V gene (reference sequence). This CDR3 contains 12 residues. Trimming cost V 6 bases and J 10 bases; bases outside gene matches: 0. In its sample, this clone was seen once. Authors' data handling: The authors estimated nucleated cell counts from reference gene primer amplification. Only in-frame clones appear in the TCRdb table, and some are missing; sequencing was by immunoSEQ multiplex PCR. D and trimming come from the DNA, and the V and J calls and clone size come from that table. The table includes under 250,000 clones, 80% to 90% detected once.

Sequencing input: peripheral blood. The rearrangement links TRBV3-1 (or the pseudogene TRBV3-2) to TRBJ2-1, with 13 bases fitting TRBD2. The sequence was obtained from a middle-aged man with active or convalescent COVID-19. This CDR3 reads CASRLAGGEQFF. The CDR3 DNA is TGTGCCAGCAGACTAGCGGGAGGGGAGCAGTTCTTC.